A single sample gave rise to the 3 T cell receptor beta chains below, sequenced in a study of blood T cell repertoires in COVID-19. The protocol was immunoSEQ multiplex PCR, while the TCRdb copy is restricted to in-frame clones and leaves out a portion. Among about 52,000 clones listed, approximately 84% were seen once. Sequenced material: peripheral blood. The receptors were sampled from a man aged 70-80 years with acute or convalescent COVID-19.

The V and J genes are TRBV27 and TRBJ1-5; TRBD1 agrees at 8 bases. After removal of 5 bases from V and 0 bases from J, the junction contained 6 bases not matched to a gene. The CDR3 is 16 residues long. Germline loops: CDR1 MNHEY, CDR2 SMNVEV (reference sequence). The chain's CDR3 is CASSEYDRGSNQPQHF. The CDR3 DNA reads as TGTGCCAGCAGTGAATACGACAGGGGTAGCAATCAGCCCCAGCATTTT.

The chain employs TRBV5-1 and TRBJ1-2, with 9 bases identical to TRBD1. Germline V gene sequence: CDR1 SGHRS, CDR2 YFSETQ. The CDR3 contains 15 residues. The V and J ends lost 1 base and 5 bases, in that order; junction bases with no gene match: 6. The CDR3, as DNA: TGCGCCAGCAGCTTGAGGACAGGGGCGCAATATGGCTACACCTTC. Translated: CASSLRTGAQYGYTF.

The CDR3 DNA sequence: TGTGCCAGAAGCTCGACAAAGAAGACGGATAGCAATCAGCCCCAGCATTTT. Translated: CARSSTKKTDSNQPQHF. The chain is built from TRBV5-3 and TRBJ1-5; D not resolved. TRBV5-3 counts as an open reading frame of uncertain function. V lost 3 bases to trimming and J lost 0 bases, with 16 bases between them. The CDR3 has 17 amino acids.